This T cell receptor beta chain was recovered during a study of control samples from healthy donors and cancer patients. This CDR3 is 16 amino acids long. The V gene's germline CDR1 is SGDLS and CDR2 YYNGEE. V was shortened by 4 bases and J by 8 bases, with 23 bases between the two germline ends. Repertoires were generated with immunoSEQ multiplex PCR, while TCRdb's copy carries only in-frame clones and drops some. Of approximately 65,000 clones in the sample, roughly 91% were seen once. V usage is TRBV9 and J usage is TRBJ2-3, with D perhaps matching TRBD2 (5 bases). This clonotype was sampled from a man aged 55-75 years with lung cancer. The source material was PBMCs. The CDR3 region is CASSPRLTAEDGTQYF. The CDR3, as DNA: TGTGCCAGCAGCCCCCGCCTAACTGCGGAGGATGGTACGCAGTATTTT.